The rows below give T cell receptor beta chains drawn from one sample of a study of blood T cell repertoires in COVID-19. Repertoires were generated with immunoSEQ multiplex PCR, while TCRdb's copy carries only in-frame clones and drops some. The sample shows over 250,000 clones, about 89% of them seen only once. The sample was peripheral blood. Receptor source: a woman in her forties or fifties with acute or convalescent COVID-19. The CDR3 runs from the conserved cysteine through the conserved F or W. A D gene is named only where the DNA matches it firmly. A clone size is listed for some rows: how often the clone was seen (once, few, many), or a class if it is expanded.

clone_size	v_call	d_call	j_call	cdr3_aa	cdr3_nt
.	TRBV27	.	TRBJ1-1	CASSTLDSGMNTEAFF	TGTGCCAGCAGTACCCTCGATTCAGGTATGAACACTGAAGCTTTCTTT
few	TRBV2	TRBD1	TRBJ1-2	CASSSGQGGYTF	TGTGCCAGCAGTTCAGGACAGGGAGGCTACACCTTC
.	TRBV19	.	TRBJ1-1	CASSIPTTEENTEAFF	TGTGCCAGTAGTATCCCAACGACAGAAGAGAACACTGAAGCTTTCTTT
.	TRBV18	.	TRBJ1-4	CASSPTPRTTASATNEKLFF	TGTGCCAGCTCACCCACCCCCCGAACGACGGCCAGCGCAACTAATGAAAAACTGTTTTTT
.	TRBV30	TRBD1	TRBJ2-3	CAWSVRPGRGKMDTQYF	TGTGCCTGGAGTGTACGTCCGGGCAGGGGGAAGATGGATACGCAGTATTTT
few	TRBV9	.	TRBJ1-1	CASSAIWRSEDTEAFF	TGTGCCAGCAGCGCAATTTGGCGGAGTGAGGACACTGAAGCTTTCTTT
.	TRBV29-1	.	TRBJ1-4	CSVEGQLGEKLFF	TGCAGCGTTGAAGGGCAACTAGGGGAAAAACTGTTTTTT
few	TRBV5-4	.	TRBJ2-7	CASSLPAASSYEQYF	TGTGCCAGCAGCTTGCCAGCGGCTAGCTCCTACGAGCAGTACTTC
.	TRBV29-1	.	TRBJ2-5	CSVARVMETQYF	TGCAGCGTTGCCAGGGTAATGGAGACCCAGTACTTC
.	TRBV9	TRBD1	TRBJ2-2	CASTRTGSPGELFF	TGTGCCAGCACGAGGACAGGGTCCCCCGGGGAGCTGTTTTTT
.	TRBV19	TRBD2	TRBJ2-1	CATGTSGRGWYNEQFF	TGTGCCACAGGGACTAGCGGGAGGGGGTGGTACAATGAGCAGTTCTTC
once	TRBV5-1	.	TRBJ2-1	CASSSAPGSFRNEQFF	TGCGCCAGCAGCTCCGCTCCGGGATCCTTTCGGAATGAGCAGTTCTTC
few	TRBV18	.	TRBJ2-1	CASSTAVKYNEQFF	TGTGCCAGCTCGACGGCGGTTAAGTACAATGAGCAGTTCTTC
.	TRBV5-6	TRBD1	TRBJ1-2	CASSWTGSGYGYTF	TGTGCCAGCAGCTGGACAGGGAGCGGCTATGGCTACACCTTC
.	TRBV3-1/TRBV3-2	TRBD1	TRBJ2-7	CASSQGTGLGEQYF	TGTGCCAGCAGCCAGGGGACAGGGTTAGGAGAGCAGTACTTC
once	TRBV11-3	TRBD1	TRBJ2-5	CASSSGGEETQYF	TGTGCCAGCAGCTCAGGGGGCGAAGAGACCCAGTACTTC
.	TRBV27	TRBD1	TRBJ1-5	CASSYTGGSNQPQHF	TGTGCCAGCAGTTATACAGGGGGAAGCAATCAGCCCCAGCATTTT
once	TRBV19	TRBD1	TRBJ1-4	CASSATGVVEKLFF	TGTGCCAGTAGCGCGACAGGGGTCGTGGAAAAACTGTTTTTT
.	TRBV28	.	TRBJ2-7	CASRTQGPTYEQYF	TGTGCCAGCAGGACACAGGGACCAACCTACGAGCAGTACTTC
.	TRBV27	.	TRBJ2-3	CASKGRRTVTDTQYF	TGTGCCAGCAAGGGGCGTAGGACAGTCACAGATACGCAGTATTTT
.	TRBV7-7	TRBD1	TRBJ2-1	CASSLTPGGTGHEQFF	TGTGCCAGCAGCCTAACACCAGGCGGGACAGGGCATGAGCAGTTCTTC
.	TRBV7-9	TRBD2	TRBJ2-7	CASRPGTSGSYEQYF	TGTGCCAGCAGACCCGGGACTAGCGGGAGTTACGAGCAGTACTTC
.	TRBV6-1	.	TRBJ1-5	CASSEAGVPYSNQPQHF	TGTGCCAGCAGTGAAGCCGGGGTTCCTTATAGCAATCAGCCCCAGCATTTT
.	TRBV5-6	TRBD1	TRBJ1-1	CASSPYRQGAQKAEAFF	TGTGCCAGCAGCCCATATCGGCAGGGGGCGCAAAAGGCTGAAGCTTTCTTT
once	TRBV3-1/TRBV3-2	.	TRBJ2-7	CASSQRWASMDEQYF	TGTGCCAGCAGCCAAAGATGGGCGAGTATGGACGAGCAGTACTTC
.	TRBV7-9	.	TRBJ2-7	CASSSLRDSYEQYF	TGTGCCAGCAGCTCGTTGCGGGACTCCTACGAGCAGTACTTC
once	TRBV12-3/TRBV12-4	TRBD1	TRBJ1-5	CASSPRTGGQHF	TGTGCCAGCAGTCCCAGGACAGGGGGCCAGCATTTT
.	TRBV18	TRBD1	TRBJ1-6	CASSPAGTGNSPLHF	TGTGCCAGCTCACCAGCCGGGACAGGGAATTCACCCCTCCACTTT
.	TRBV28	TRBD1	TRBJ2-7	CASSLGTGEIDEQYF	TGTGCCAGCAGTTTAGGGACAGGGGAGATTGACGAGCAGTACTTC
.	TRBV10-3	TRBD2	TRBJ2-1	CAISDRVGLAGGSSYNEQFF	TGTGCCATCAGTGATCGAGTTGGACTAGCGGGAGGCAGCTCCTACAATGAGCAGTTCTTC
.	TRBV30	.	TRBJ1-4	CAWSRGADEKLFF	TGTGCCTGGAGTCGGGGAGCAGATGAAAAACTGTTTTTT